Below, one TCR beta chain is given with its context. The sample originates from a study of blood T cell repertoires in COVID-19. Study as a whole: Samples of COVID-19 (acute and convalescent) were obtained from the United States, Italy and Spain.

Seattle participants joined during active infection and were tracked over time. Authors' data handling: Using reference gene primer amplification, nucleated cell counts were estimated. Clones were read by immunoSEQ multiplex PCR, and TCRdb kept only the in-frame ones, dropping some. V and J calls plus clone size are reproduced from that table; the DNA served to infer D and trimming. The sample consists of about 80,000 clones, around four fifths of them appearing once. This CDR3 comprises 15 residues. Trimming took 3 bases from V and 3 from J; bases not matched to a gene: 6. Germline-derived CDR1 and CDR2 are DFQATT and SNEGSKA (reference sequence).

The source of this sequence is a man between 60 and 70 years old with COVID-19, enrolled during active disease. V gene TRBV20-1 combines with J gene TRBJ2-3, with 10 bases aligning to TRBD2. The sequenced sample consisted of peripheral blood. CDR3 sequence: CSASSSGSGTDTQYF. In nucleotides, the CDR3 is TGCAGTGCTAGTTCTAGCGGGAGTGGTACAGATACGCAGTATTTT.